The TCR beta chain described here comes from a study of neoadjuvant anti-PD-1 for oral cavity cancer. Study overall: Most patients had three to four biweekly doses of 3 mg/kg nivolumab before resection. Patients without progression received a fourth nivolumab dose around day 43, then surgical resection on days 50-56.

The study, taken as a whole, reports: Post-nivolumab, blood T cell clonality was significantly elevated in non-responders.

The CDR3 is 14 amino acids. Germline-derived CDR1 and CDR2 are WNHNN and SYGVQD (reference sequence). The V gene lost 0 bases and the J gene lost 6 bases, with 12 bases spanning the gap. Libraries were prepared by immunoSEQ multiplex PCR; TCRdb keeps only in-frame clonotypes and omits some of them. The sample yields approximately 74,000 clones, more than 80% seen once. On this clone itself: Antigen: not known.

This specimen was PBMCs, taken before nivolumab (anti-PD-1) treatment. The chain combines TRBV10-1 with TRBJ2-7; the D is unclear. This TCR was recovered from a person aged 35-80 years with oral cavity squamous cell carcinoma. The CDR3 DNA reads as TGCGCCAGCAGTGAGTCTTTGAGGTCTGGCGAGCAGTACTTC. Residues: CASSESLRSGEQYF.